In this sample, the clone carrying this T cell receptor (beta chain) turned up a few times. The record originates from a study of blood T cells in healthy people across ages. The authors ran a second PCR of 7 to 11 cycles using a sample-barcoded 5' primer and a J-beta primer mix. Each CDR3 protein gets one entry after TCRdb re-called the 5' RACE reads with MiXCR. The sample lists 800,000 to 1,300,000 distinct CDR3 sequences, less than 25% occurring once. Germline V gene data show CDR1 as DFQATT and CDR2 as SNEGSKA (reference sequence). The CDR3 runs to 16 residues. Trimming removed 5 bases from V and 4 bases from J; junction bases left unmatched: 7. The same specimen was also included in a second study, on T cells of mothers and their children. That paper notes: Over 9.5 million reads per mother and around 3.2 million per child were obtained.

The sequence came from a girl aged 2-10 years in good health. The V gene is TRBV20-1, the J gene TRBJ2-2, with 13 bases fitting TRBD2. The sequenced sample consisted of blood. CDR3 sequence: CSAPSWTSGGTGELFF. The CDR3 region has the DNA TGCAGTGCTCCCTCGTGGACTAGCGGGGGCACCGGGGAGCTGTTTTTT.